Presented here are 27 T cell receptor beta chains from one specimen sequenced in a study of shared clonotypes between healthy human individuals (dated by TCRdb to about 2020). Libraries were made using the immunoSEQ multiplex PCR assay. TCRdb took over this immuneACCESS table, retaining in-frame rearrangements with V and J assigned. Such tables are incomplete; in checked studies, under half of the missing clones stem from an unresolved V gene, and the remainder is unexplained. The sample includes 2 million to 3 million clones, with roughly 93% observed a single time. The ten largest make up about 0.39% of the sample. Specimen: naive CD4+ T cells from PBMCs. The meaning of the sample's cell subset or site label: CD45RA+ positively selected. These receptors all come from a young man in good health. Some clones in this sample may be carry-over from other donors' samples.

The chain joins TRBV30 to TRBJ1-2; D remains unclear. Germline values: CDR1 GTSNPN, CDR2 SVGIG (reference sequence). V lost 0 bases to trimming and J lost 7 bases, with 15 bases between them. The CDR3 spans 14 residues. As DNA, the CDR3 is TGTGCCTGGAGTGTAACGGGAAAGGGAGGTGGCTACACCTTC. Protein: CAWSVTGKGGGYTF.

The V gene is TRBV28, the J gene TRBJ1-5, with D unresolved. The V and J ends lost 8 bases and 2 bases respectively, with 13 bases between them. The CDR3 sequence is 14 residues long. Germline V gene data show CDR1 as MDHEN and CDR2 as SYDVKM. CDR3 residues: CASHETRGNQPQHF. CDR3 sequence (DNA): TGTGCCAGCCACGAGACCCGAGGCAATCAGCCCCAGCATTTT.

The chain carries TRBV30 and TRBJ1-6; D is unresolved. Germline V gene data show CDR1 as GTSNPN and CDR2 as SVGIG (reference sequence). CDR3 length: 13 residues. Trimming shortened V by 3 bases and J by 7 bases, and 10 bases separated the two germline ends. The CDR3 sequence is CAWRERLNSPLHF. The CDR3 nucleotides read TGTGCCTGGAGGGAACGCCTCAATTCACCCCTCCACTTT.

This chain connects TRBV29-1 to TRBJ2-5, with TRBD2 matching over 8 bases. CDR1 is SQVTM and CDR2 is ANQGSEA in the germline V gene. CDR3 length equals 13 residues. The J segment lost 4 bases and the V segment lost 5 bases, leaving 6 bases of the junction unmatched. The CDR3 here is CSVLTGGRETQYF. The CDR3 coding sequence is TGCAGCGTTCTCACGGGAGGGCGAGAGACCCAGTACTTC.

The V gene is TRBV27, the J gene TRBJ2-3, with 8 bases that match TRBD1. V gave up 5 bases and J gave up 4 bases; unmatched junction bases: 5. The CDR3 length is 14 residues. The germline gives CDR1 MNHEY, CDR2 SMNVEV (reference sequence). This CDR3 is CASSKDRVADTQYF. For the CDR3, the DNA is TGTGCCAGCAGTAAGGACAGGGTCGCAGATACGCAGTATTTT.

This clone is a singleton in its sample. This sequence joins TRBV7-9 and TRBJ1-2, with D hard to call. Germline lookup yields CDR1 SEHNR and CDR2 FQNEAQ (reference sequence). This CDR3 is built from 14 residues. Trimming removed 0 bases from V and 9 bases from J, with 14 bases in between. The CDR3 loop is CASSLAFADTRYTF. In DNA, the CDR3 is TGTGCCAGCAGCTTAGCGTTCGCAGACACCCGCTACACCTTC.

The genes are TRBV28 and TRBJ2-3, with D possibly being TRBD2 (7 bases). V was pared by 2 bases and J by 6 bases, with 12 bases between. CDR3 length: 14 amino acids. Per germline, CDR1 MDHEN and CDR2 SYDVKM. CDR3 sequence (DNA): TGTGCCAGCAGTTTACGTGAGGGGGGGGATACGCAGTATTTT. Protein product: CASSLREGGDTQYF.

V is TRBV6-5 and J is TRBJ2-3, with D tentatively TRBD1 (5 bases). Between the trimmed V and J ends, which lost 2 bases and 7 bases, there was a span of 19 bases. CDR1 is MNHEY and CDR2 is SVGAGI in the germline V gene. This CDR3 contains 16 residues. The DNA of the CDR3 is TGTGCCAGCAGTTACGGTGGGGCCGTACCAAGGTATACGCAGTATTTT. It codes for CASSYGGAVPRYTQYF.

This chain uses TRBV6-6 with TRBJ2-1; D call uncertain. V shed 5 bases and J shed 6 bases, with 11 bases lying between them. This CDR3 is 13 amino acids long. In germline, CDR1 is MNHNY, CDR2 SVGAGI (reference sequence). The CDR3 DNA sequence: TGTGCCAGCAGTATCGGGCCGGTCAATGAGCAGTTCTTC. Its protein is CASSIGPVNEQFF.

The chain employs TRBV10-3 and TRBJ2-2; TRBD2 might be the D (5 bases). V gave up 6 bases and J gave up 0 bases, with 11 bases separating them. Germline-derived CDR1 and CDR2 are ENHRY and SYGVKD. The CDR3 length is 15 residues. CDR3 sequence: CAIREGLTNTGELFF. As DNA, the CDR3 is TGTGCCATCAGGGAAGGACTTACGAACACCGGGGAGCTGTTTTTT.

V gene TRBV7-2 combines with J gene TRBJ2-7; D is undetermined. Trimming cost V 1 base and J 2 bases, with 9 bases left between them. The CDR3 is 14 amino acids. Germline assignment: CDR1 SGHTA and CDR2 FQGNSA. CDR3 amino acids: CASSLGQAAYEQYF. The CDR3 nucleotides are TGTGCCAGCAGCTTAGGGCAGGCGGCCTACGAGCAGTACTTC.

The V and J genes are TRBV11-3 and TRBJ1-1; D gene unclear. The CDR3 length is 13 residues. V dropped 2 bases and J dropped 4 bases, with 8 bases sitting between them. Looked up from germline, CDR1 is SGHNT and CDR2 is YENEEA. CDR3 DNA sequence: TGTGCCAGCAGCTTAAATCCCTTCACTGAAGCTTTCTTT. Amino acid sequence: CASSLNPFTEAFF.

V and J are TRBV5-1 and TRBJ2-2; 10 nucleotides line up with TRBD2. CDR3 length: 15 residues. V lost 5 bases to trimming and J lost 2 bases; unmatched junction nucleotides: 3. Germline-derived CDR1 and CDR2 are SGHRS and YFSETQ. Written as DNA, the CDR3 is TGCGCCAGCAGGCTAGCGGGAGTAAACACCGGGGAGCTGTTTTTT. This encodes CASRLAGVNTGELFF.

CDR3 sequence (DNA): TGCGCCAGCAGCCTTGACTACAGTGGTGGTGAGCAGTTCTTC. Its protein is CASSLDYSGGEQFF. The V and J genes are TRBV5-1 and TRBJ2-1; possible D gene TRBD2, 5 bases. Trimming stripped 4 bases from V and 9 bases from J, with 17 bases between. Per germline, CDR1 SGHRS and CDR2 YFSETQ. The CDR3 has 14 amino acids.

The chain links TRBV7-6 to TRBJ2-2; 7 bases are shared with TRBD2. Germline V gene data show CDR1 as SGHVS and CDR2 as FNYEAQ. The CDR3 extends over 15 amino acids. The junction had 11 bases not matched to a gene; V was cut back by 6 bases and J by 7 bases. The CDR3 DNA follows: TGTGCCAGCAGTCAACTAGCGATTCAGCTCGGGGAGCTGTTTTTT. This encodes CASSQLAIQLGELFF.

This chain connects TRBV30 to TRBJ2-2; 7 nucleotides line up with TRBD1. Germline lookup yields CDR1 GTSNPN and CDR2 SVGIG (reference sequence). The trim removed 4 bases at V and 6 bases at J, leaving 5 bases unmatched. The CDR3 is 13 amino acids. In DNA form, the CDR3 reads TGTGCCTGGAATCCTCAGGGGGCCGGGGAGCTGTTTTTT. Translation: CAWNPQGAGELFF.

The CDR3 here is CSVGGMGPYNEKLFF. As DNA, the CDR3 is TGCAGCGTAGGGGGCATGGGTCCCTATAATGAAAAACTGTTTTTT. J is TRBJ1-4 and V is TRBV29-1, with 7 bases that match TRBD1. The CDR3 is made up of 15 amino acids. The junction had 11 bases not matched to a gene; V was cut back by 6 bases and J by 4 bases. Germline-derived CDR1 and CDR2 are SQVTM and ANQGSEA. Full variable domain (rest looked up from reference TRBV29-1 and TRBJ1-4): SAVISQKPSRDICQRGTSLTIQCQVDSQVTMMFWYRQQPGQSLTLIATANQGSEATYESGFVIDKFPISRPNLTFSTLTVSNMSPEDSSIYLCSVGGMGPYNEKLFFGSGTQLSVL.

This chain uses TRBV28 with TRBJ1-4; unclear D gene. Between the trimmed V and J ends, which lost 4 bases and 8 bases, there was a span of 8 bases. The CDR3 is 12 amino acids. CDR1 MDHEN and CDR2 SYDVKM come from the germline V gene. CDR3 in DNA: TGTGCCAGCAGTTCAGTAGGGGAAAAACTGTTTTTT. Protein: CASSSVGEKLFF.

This rearrangement joins TRBV5-4 to TRBJ1-3, with D possibly being TRBD1 (5 bases). The V gene lost 0 bases and the J gene lost 4 bases, with 11 bases spanning the gap. The CDR3 has 15 residues. CDR1 is SGHNT and CDR2 is YYREEE in the germline V gene (reference sequence). DNA for the CDR3: TGTGCCAGCAGCTTGGACTCTAGACAGGGAAACACCATATATTTT. Translating gives CASSLDSRQGNTIYF.

With regard to this clone: This sample also contains other DNA sequences that code for the same CDR3. The chain has TRBV5-1 and TRBJ2-2; D may be TRBD1 (5 bases). The CDR3 is made up of 13 amino acids. Per the germline V gene, CDR1 is SGHRS and CDR2 is YFSETQ. Trimming removed 5 bases from V and 1 base from J, with 6 bases in between. Written as DNA, the CDR3 is TGCGCCAGCAGAACAGGGAACACCGGGGAGCTGTTTTTT. As protein: CASRTGNTGELFF. The full variable domain, in which reference TRBV5-1 and TRBJ2-2 provide the parts outside the CDR3, is KAGVTQTPRYLIKTRGQQVTLSCSPISGHRSVSWYQQTPGQGLQFLFEYFSETQRNKGNFPGRFSGRQFSNSRSEMNVSTLELGDSALYLCASRTGNTGELFFGEGSRLTVL.

The V and J genes are TRBV9 and TRBJ2-1; no reliable D call. V was trimmed by 3 bases and J by 3 bases, leaving 10 bases between them. The CDR3 runs to 14 residues. Germline CDR1 is SGDLS and CDR2 is YYNGEE. The CDR3 sequence is CASSAKPGYNEQFF. In DNA, the CDR3 is TGTGCCAGCAGCGCCAAACCCGGCTACAATGAGCAGTTCTTC.

About this clone: Other nucleotide sequences in the sample specify the same CDR3. The chain carries TRBV5-1 and TRBJ2-7; D possibly corresponds to TRBD2 (5 bases). Between the trimmed V and J ends, which lost 4 bases and 3 bases, there was a span of 11 bases. Germline CDR1 reads SGHRS; CDR2 reads YFSETQ. This CDR3 has 13 amino acids. CDR3 loop: CASSSFEGYEQYF. The DNA of the CDR3 is TGCGCCAGCAGCAGTTTCGAGGGCTACGAGCAGTACTTC. Combining the CDR3 with reference TRBV5-1 and TRBJ2-7 gives the whole variable domain KAGVTQTPRYLIKTRGQQVTLSCSPISGHRSVSWYQQTPGQGLQFLFEYFSETQRNKGNFPGRFSGRQFSNSRSEMNVSTLELGDSALYLCASSSFEGYEQYFGPGTRLTVT.

With regard to this clone: An end of the junction does not agree with germline; a read error may underlie this. This chain uses TRBV2 with TRBJ2-7; the match to TRBD1 covers 12 bases. This CDR3 has 14 residues. The germline V gene has CDR1 SNHLY and CDR2 FYNNEI. CDR3 sequence reads: CAGRFGTGGSRQYF. CDR3 coding DNA: TGTGCCGGCAGATTCGGGACAGGGGGCAGTAGGCAGTACTTC.

The V gene is TRBV21-1, the J gene TRBJ1-2; the D call TRBD1 from the table was never checked on the DNA. TRBV21-1 counts as a pseudogene. The CDR3 covers 17 residues. The CDR3 DNA reads TGTGCCAGCCAGGGACAGGGGGCGTGTTTGAGGCCCAATGGCTACACCTTC. This encodes CASQGQGACLRPNGYTF.

This rearrangement joins TRBV6-5 to TRBJ2-5, with D perhaps TRBD2 (5 bases). Germline loops: CDR1 MNHEY, CDR2 SVGAGI. CDR3 length: 13 residues. Deletions cut 7 bases from V and 3 bases from J, with 12 bases between. The CDR3 nucleotides read TGTGCCAGCACTCCGCCGCGGGAAGAGACCCAGTACTTC. This encodes CASTPPREETQYF.

This rearrangement joins TRBV28 to TRBJ2-5; TRBD2 might be the D (5 bases). The CDR3 length is 15 residues. The V gene's germline CDR1 is MDHEN and CDR2 SYDVKM. V was pared by 2 bases and J by 2 bases, with 12 bases between. This CDR3 reads CASSLLRDSQETQYF. The CDR3 bases are TGTGCCAGCAGTTTACTTCGGGATTCACAAGAGACCCAGTACTTC.

This chain connects TRBV4-1 to TRBJ1-4; D gene uncertain. Trimming left V 5 bases short and J 0 bases short, with 10 bases between. CDR3 length: 15 amino acids. In germline, CDR1 is MGHRA, CDR2 YSYEKL. The CDR3 loop is CASSERAATNEKLFF. CDR3 nucleotides: TGCGCCAGCAGCGAACGAGCCGCAACTAATGAAAAACTGTTTTTT.